This T cell receptor beta chain was sequenced during a study of blood T cell repertoires in COVID-19. TCRdb keeps only in-frame clones here, not all; method: immunoSEQ multiplex PCR. The data contain about 130,000 clones, about 88% of them singletons. J was trimmed by 6 bases and V by 3 bases; bases with no gene match: 5. Germline CDR1 reads MNHNS; CDR2 reads SASEGT. The CDR3 has 14 residues. V gene TRBV6-1 combines with J gene TRBJ1-2; 9 nucleotides match TRBD1. The origin of this receptor is a man aged 45 to 65 with active COVID-19. Sample: peripheral blood. The CDR3 DNA reads as TGTGCCAGCAGTGAGGGACAGGGTCTAGATGGCTACACCTTC. Its protein product is CASSEGQGLDGYTF.